This T cell receptor (beta chain) comes out of a study of blood T cell repertoires in COVID-19. Study members were between about 18 and 100 years old and lived in over 20 US regions. Clinical history as reported by participants underpinned cohort assignment. In the original processing: Amplifying reference gene primers gave estimates of nucleated cell counts. Here immunoSEQ multiplex PCR was the method, and the copy in TCRdb shows in-frame clones only, minus some. That table supplies the V and J calls and clone size; D and trimming were determined from the DNA. The data contain around 200,000 clones, 89% of them singletons. The CDR3 has 14 amino acids. The V segment lost 4 bases and the J segment 5 bases; nucleotides outside the gene matches: 7. Germline V CDR1 and CDR2: SQVTM, ANQGSEA.

Sequenced input: PBMCs or T cells enriched from blood (not recorded which). This sequence joins TRBV29-1 and TRBJ2-5; 10 nucleotides line up with TRBD2. The origin of this receptor is a woman in her forties with acute COVID-19. CDR3 in amino acids: CSVGSGGAGETQYF. The CDR3 DNA reads TGCAGCGTTGGGAGCGGGGGGGCCGGGGAGACCCAGTACTTC. The full variable domain, its missing parts supplied by reference TRBV29-1 and TRBJ2-5, is SAVISQKPSRDICQRGTSLTIQCQVDSQVTMMFWYRQQPGQSLTLIATANQGSEATYESGFVIDKFPISRPNLTFSTLTVSNMSPEDSSIYLCSVGSGGAGETQYFGPGTRLLVL.